This T cell receptor (beta chain) came from a study of shared clonotypes between healthy human individuals. Clones were read by immunoSEQ multiplex PCR, and TCRdb kept only the in-frame ones, dropping some. The table has some 2,500,000 clones, about nine tenths seen once. Study-wide results and caveats: Incompleteness in sorted-subset sequencing, despite large depth, was shown by rarefaction.

This clone has only a few counts. Its antigen is undetermined. Sequencing input: naive CD4+ T cells from PBMCs. The subset here: CD45RA+ positively selected. The source of this sequence is a man aged 18-30 years in good health. Some clones in this sample may be carry-over from other donors' samples.

The CDR3 region is CASSLSARGRAFF. In DNA form, the CDR3 reads TGTGCCAGCAGTTTATCGGCCAGGGGGCGAGCTTTCTTT. V is TRBV27 and J is TRBJ1-1, with TRBD1 identical over 8 bases. The CDR3 totals 13 residues. Germline CDR1 is MNHEY and CDR2 is SMNVEV (reference sequence). Unmatched junction bases numbered 4, after V lost 0 bases and J lost 10 bases.